The entry that follows covers one TCR beta chain sequence. Per the original data handling: Reference gene primers were amplified, and this amplification served to estimate nucleated cell counts. TCRdb's table, derived via immunoSEQ multiplex PCR, lists solely in-frame clones and lacks some. The V and J calls and clone size come from that table; D and trimming were worked out from the DNA. Of about 120,000 clones in the sample, roughly 90% were seen once. These data belong to a study of blood T cell repertoires in COVID-19. Overall study context: Material from acute and convalescent COVID-19 was sourced from the United States, Italy and Spain.

In germline, CDR1 is MNHNY, CDR2 SVGAGI (reference sequence). The CDR3 length is 11 residues. V was trimmed by 6 bases and J by 5 bases, leaving 7 bases between them. The clonotype comes from a man aged 45-65 years with acute or convalescent COVID-19. The V call is TRBV6-6, the J call TRBJ1-2; possibly TRBD1 for D (6 bases). The sample consisted of peripheral blood. CDR3 sequence: CASRRGYGYTF. The CDR3 DNA sequence: TGTGCCAGCAGGAGGGGGTATGGCTACACCTTC.